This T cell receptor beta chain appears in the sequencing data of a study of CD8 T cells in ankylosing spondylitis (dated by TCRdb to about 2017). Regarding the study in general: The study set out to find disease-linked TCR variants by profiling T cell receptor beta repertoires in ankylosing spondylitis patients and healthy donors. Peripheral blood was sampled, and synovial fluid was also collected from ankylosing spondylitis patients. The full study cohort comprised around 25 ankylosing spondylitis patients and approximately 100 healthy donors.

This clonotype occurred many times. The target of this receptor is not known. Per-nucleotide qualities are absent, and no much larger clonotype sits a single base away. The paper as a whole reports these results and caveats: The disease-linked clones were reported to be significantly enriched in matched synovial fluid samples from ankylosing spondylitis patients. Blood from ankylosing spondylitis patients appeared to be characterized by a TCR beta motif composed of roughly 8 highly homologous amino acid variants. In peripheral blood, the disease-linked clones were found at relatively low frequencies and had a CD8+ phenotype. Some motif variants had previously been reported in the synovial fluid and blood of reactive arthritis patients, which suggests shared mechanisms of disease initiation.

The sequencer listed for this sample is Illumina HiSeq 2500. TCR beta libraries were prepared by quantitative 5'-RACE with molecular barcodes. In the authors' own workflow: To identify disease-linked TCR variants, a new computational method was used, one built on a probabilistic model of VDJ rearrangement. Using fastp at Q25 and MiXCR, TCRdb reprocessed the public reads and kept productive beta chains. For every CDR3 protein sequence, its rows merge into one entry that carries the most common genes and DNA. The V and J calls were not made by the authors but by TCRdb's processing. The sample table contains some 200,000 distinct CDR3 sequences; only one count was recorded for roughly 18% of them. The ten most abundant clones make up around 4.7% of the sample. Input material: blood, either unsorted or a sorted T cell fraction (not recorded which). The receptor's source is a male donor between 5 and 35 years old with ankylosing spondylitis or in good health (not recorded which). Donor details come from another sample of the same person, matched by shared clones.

The CDR3 is CSVLDGSYEQYF. The nucleotide sequence reads as follows: TGCAGCGTTTTGGACGGGTCCTACGAGCAGTACTTC. The chain was built from TRBV29-1 and TRBJ2-7; there is no confident call for the D gene. The germline V gene provides CDR1 SQVTM and CDR2 ANQGSEA. The junction shows trimming of 5 bases on V and 1 base on J, plus 9 bases between the germline ends. From its cysteine to its phenylalanine, the CDR3 spans 12 amino acids. Only the CDR3 DNA is retained, 36 bases long and in frame from the first base.